This is a list of T cell receptor beta chains from one sample in a study of blood T cells in healthy people across ages. TCRdb re-called the 5' RACE reads through MiXCR, storing one row per CDR3 protein. The sample has about 770,000 distinct CDR3 sequences, about 42% seen once; the top ten hold roughly a fifth. Sequenced material: blood. The receptors originated from a man in his fifties or sixties in good health. Both conserved end residues are part of each CDR3. D genes are given only for firm matches. Clone size appears in some rows only: once, few, many, or a class for an expanded clone.

D gene,J gene,V gene,clone size,CDR3 DNA,CDR3 protein
TRBD2,TRBJ2-1,TRBV20-1,-,TGCAGTGCTAGAGATCCGGGGACTAGCAACAATGAGCAGTTCTTC,CSARDPGTSNNEQFF
TRBD1,TRBJ2-3,TRBV6-2/TRBV6-3,-,TGTGCCAGCAGAACACCGGACAGGCTCTCAGATACGCAGTATTTT,CASRTPDRLSDTQYF
TRBD1,TRBJ2-3,TRBV5-1,-,TGCGCCAGCAGGTCCGGACAGGGCTCAGATACGCAGTATTTT,CASRSGQGSDTQYF
-,TRBJ2-5,TRBV7-2,-,TGTGCCAGCAGCTCGGGACATAGCTACAATGAGCAGTACTTC,CASSSGHSYNEQYF
-,TRBJ2-7,TRBV20-1,-,TGCAGTGCCTCCCCCTACGAGCAGTACTTC,CSASPYEQYF
TRBD2,TRBJ2-1,TRBV15,few,TGTGCCATCCGACTAGCGGGGGCCCCAGGTGAGCAGTTCTTC,CAIRLAGAPGEQFF
TRBD1,TRBJ2-5,TRBV5-1,-,TGCGCCAGCAGCAACAGGGGGCTTTTAGAAGAGACCCAGTACTTC,CASSNRGLLEETQYF
-,TRBJ1-1,TRBV29-1,few,TGCAGCGTTGATTCCCGACAGATGAACACTGAAGCTTTCTTT,CSVDSRQMNTEAFF
-,TRBJ2-7,TRBV5-5,-,TGTGCCAGCAGCTTGGCCGGCGCTACCTCCTACGAGCAGTACTTC,CASSLAGATSYEQYF
-,TRBJ1-2,TRBV5-1,-,TGCGCCAGCAGCCTCACCCCCTCTAACTATGGCTACACCTTC,CASSLTPSNYGYTF
-,TRBJ2-7,TRBV21-1,-,TGTGCCAGCAGCAATTCCAACAACTCCTACGAGCAGTACTTC,CASSNSNNSYEQYF
TRBD2,TRBJ2-7,TRBV9,-,TGTGCCAGCAGCGGAGGGTCGGGGGGTCTCTACGAGCAGTACTTC,CASSGGSGGLYEQYF
-,TRBJ1-2,TRBV29-1,-,TGCAGCGGTGGCGGGACACAATATGGCTACACCTTC,CSGGGTQYGYTF
-,TRBJ2-4,TRBV7-9,-,TGTGCCAGCAGCTTAGCGGCGGGTACCAAAAACATTCAGTACTTC,CASSLAAGTKNIQYF
TRBD1,TRBJ2-7,TRBV20-1,-,TGCAGTGCTAGAGGACAGGGGACACTCTACGAGCAGTACTTC,CSARGQGTLYEQYF
-,TRBJ2-1,TRBV10-3,few,TGTGCCATCAGTGAACAGGTCAACAATGAGCAGTTCTTC,CAISEQVNNEQFF
-,TRBJ1-1,TRBV7-3,-,TGTGCCAGCAGCTTCGGCTCCCAGGGTGGTGAAGCTTTCTTT,CASSFGSQGGEAFF
-,TRBJ1-1,TRBV2,-,TGTGCCACCTCAGCGGGGGGCCGTACTGAAGCTTTCTTT,CATSAGGRTEAFF
-,TRBJ2-7,TRBV15,-,TGTGCCACCAGCAGAGATTCTATGAGCTTCTACGAGCAGTACTTC,CATSRDSMSFYEQYF
TRBD1,TRBJ1-1,TRBV6-5,-,TGTGCCAGCAGTTACCACAGGGGCGCTGAAGCTTTCTTT,CASSYHRGAEAFF
-,TRBJ2-7,TRBV10-3,few,TGTGCCACAGAAACATCGAGCTACGAGCAGTACTTC,CATETSSYEQYF
-,TRBJ1-1,TRBV5-6,-,TGTACCAGCAGCTTCACAGTGAACACTGAAGCTTTCTTT,CTSSFTVNTEAFF
TRBD2,TRBJ2-3,TRBV5-1,-,TGCGCCAGCAGCTTGCCGGAAACGGGACTACGCACAGATACGCAGTATTTT,CASSLPETGLRTDTQYF
-,TRBJ1-2,TRBV9,few,TGTGCCAGCAGCGTAGCTACGGGCCCAGCCATCTATGGCTACACCTTC,CASSVATGPAIYGYTF
-,TRBJ2-5,TRBV6-5,-,TGTGCCAGCAGTCCGACGACACACTACAATGAGCAGTACTTC,CASSPTTHYNEQYF
-,TRBJ2-1,TRBV6-2/TRBV6-3,-,TGTGCCAGCAGCCGCCTTCGGAGTGAGCAGTTCTTC,CASSRLRSEQFF
-,TRBJ2-7,TRBV14,-,TGTGCCAGCAGCCGACGGGACGCCACTAGGAGAGAGCAGTACTTC,CASSRRDATRREQYF
TRBD1,TRBJ1-1,TRBV6-1,many,TGTGCCAGCAGTGCGGACAGGGGTGACACTGAAGCTTTCTTT,CASSADRGDTEAFF
-,TRBJ2-3,TRBV9,-,TGTGCCAGCAGCGCCCTCGGGGGACGAAACACAGATACGCAGTATTTT,CASSALGGRNTDTQYF
TRBD2,TRBJ2-1,TRBV7-6,-,TGTGCCAGCAGCCCCCGAGGCGGGGGAGCCCCTACCTACAATGAGCAGTTCTTC,CASSPRGGGAPTYNEQFF
TRBD1,TRBJ2-1,TRBV4-1,few,TGCGCCAGCAGCCCAGGGGGCGCGAATTATGAGCAGTTCTTC,CASSPGGANYEQFF
-,TRBJ2-7,TRBV20-1,-,TGCAGTGCTAGCGCAGGGGCCGCGGGGATGGGGTATGAGCAGTACTTC,CSASAGAAGMGYEQYF
-,TRBJ1-4,TRBV27,-,TGTGCCAGCAGTCTCCGGGCCCTGGGTGAAAAACTGTTTTTT,CASSLRALGEKLFF
-,TRBJ2-2,TRBV12-5,once,TGTGCTAGTGGTCCCCGGGACATTATGAACACCGGGGAGCTGTTTTTT,CASGPRDIMNTGELFF
-,TRBJ1-5,TRBV4-1,-,TGCGCCAGCAGCCAAGAGGGTCGGGGCAGGCAGCCCCAGCATTTT,CASSQEGRGRQPQHF
-,TRBJ2-3,TRBV6-2/TRBV6-3,-,TGTGCCAGCAGTTACTCTGTCTCCAGCGCGGTTTCGGATACGCAGTATTTT,CASSYSVSSAVSDTQYF
-,TRBJ1-6,TRBV5-5,-,TGTGCCAGCAGCTGGAGGATCGGGACACTGAGCTCCTATAATTCACCCCTCCACTTT,CASSWRIGTLSSYNSPLHF
TRBD1,TRBJ2-7,TRBV6-1,-,TGTGCCAGCAGTGAAGCCGGGACAGAACCCTACGAGCAGTACTTC,CASSEAGTEPYEQYF
-,TRBJ2-1,TRBV2,-,TGTGCCAGCATCGACTGGAAACACTACAATGAGCAGTTCTTC,CASIDWKHYNEQFF
-,TRBJ1-5,TRBV18,-,TGTGCCAGCTCGCCCGACCTGGCGGAGGGGCAGCCCCAGCATTTT,CASSPDLAEGQPQHF